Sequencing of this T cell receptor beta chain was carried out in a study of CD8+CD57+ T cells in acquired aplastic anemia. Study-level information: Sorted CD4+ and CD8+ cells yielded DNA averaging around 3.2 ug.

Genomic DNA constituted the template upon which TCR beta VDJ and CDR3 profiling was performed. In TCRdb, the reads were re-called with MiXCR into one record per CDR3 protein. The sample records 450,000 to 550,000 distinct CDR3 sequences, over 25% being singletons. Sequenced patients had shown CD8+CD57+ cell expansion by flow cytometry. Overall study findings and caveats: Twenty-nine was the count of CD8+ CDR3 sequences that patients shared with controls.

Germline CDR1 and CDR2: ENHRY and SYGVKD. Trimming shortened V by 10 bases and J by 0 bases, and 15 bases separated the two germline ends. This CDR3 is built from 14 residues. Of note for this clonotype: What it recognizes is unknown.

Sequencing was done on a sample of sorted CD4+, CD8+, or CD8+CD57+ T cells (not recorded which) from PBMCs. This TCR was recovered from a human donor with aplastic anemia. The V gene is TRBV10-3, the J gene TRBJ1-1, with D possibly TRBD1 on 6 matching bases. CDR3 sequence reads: CATAFRGMNTEAFF. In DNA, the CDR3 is TGTGCCACCGCGTTCAGGGGAATGAACACTGAAGCTTTCTTT.